Below, 28 T cell receptor beta chains from the same sample are listed, as sequenced in a study of technical replicates of blood from several donors (dated by TCRdb to the late 2010s). Preparation of the library involved the immunoSEQ multiplex PCR assay. TCRdb took over this immuneACCESS table, retaining in-frame rearrangements with V and J assigned. Such tables are incomplete; in checked studies, under half of the missing clones stem from an unresolved V gene, and the remainder is unexplained. Present in this sample are about 75,000 clones, 95% to 98% of which were seen just once. The ten most abundant clones make up less than 0.2% of the sample. What was sequenced was T cells isolated from PBMCs. Receptor source: a human donor in good health.

The genes are TRBV28 and TRBJ1-1; possible D gene TRBD1, 6 bases. Trimming removed 2 bases from V and 5 bases from J, with 12 bases in between. This CDR3 region has 14 residues. The germline V gene has CDR1 MDHEN and CDR2 SYDVKM. The CDR3: CASSLKSRGTEAFF. DNA for the CDR3: TGTGCCAGCAGTTTAAAGTCAAGGGGGACTGAAGCTTTCTTT.

The chain is built from TRBV6-5 and TRBJ2-7; possibly TRBD1 for D (6 bases). The CDR3 is 12 amino acids. Germline V gene sequence: CDR1 MNHEY, CDR2 SVGAGI. Trimming removed 10 bases at V and 4 bases at J, with 14 bases between. This CDR3 is CATRTDRYEQYF. CDR3 nucleotides: TGTGCCACCCGGACAGATCGGTACGAGCAGTACTTC.

The rearrangement uses TRBV7-6 and TRBJ2-3, with 7 positions matching TRBD2. From germline, CDR1 is SGHVS and CDR2 FNYEAQ. This CDR3 has 16 amino acids. The junction had 11 bases not matched to a gene; V was cut back by 5 bases and J by 3 bases. CDR3 coding DNA: TGTGCCAGCAGCGGGGAGAGAACGGGAGGTACAGATACGCAGTATTTT. Protein product: CASSGERTGGTDTQYF. Looking up the rest from reference TRBV7-6 and TRBJ2-3 gives the full variable domain: GAGVSQSPRYKVTKRGQDVALRCDPISGHVSLYWYRQALGQGPEFLTYFNYEAQQDKSGLPNDRFSAERPEGSISTLTIQRTEQRDSAMYRCASSGERTGGTDTQYFGPGTRLTVL.

The chain couples TRBV11-3 to TRBJ2-1; D may be TRBD2 (5 bases). Germline V gene data show CDR1 as SGHNT and CDR2 as YENEEA. With 0 bases removed from V and 13 bases from J, the gap between germline ends came to 13 bases. The CDR3 runs to 13 residues. The CDR3 DNA reads as TGTGCCAGCAGCTTAGATACCCGGGGTGGCCAGTTCTTC. Its translation: CASSLDTRGGQFF.

This clone was observed once. The chain links TRBV6-1 to TRBJ1-5; a weak D match, TRBD1 (5 bases). This CDR3 is built from 14 residues. CDR1 and CDR2 from the germline V gene are MNHNS and SASEGT. The germline V and J ends were trimmed by 4 bases and 7 bases, with 14 bases remaining between them. CDR3 sequence reads: CASSAGGVGQPQHF. CDR3 nucleotides: TGTGCCAGCAGTGCGGGAGGGGTGGGACAGCCCCAGCATTTT.

Only one count was recorded for this clone. The chain employs TRBV4-1 and TRBJ2-7; possibly TRBD2 for D (5 bases). The CDR3 runs to 13 residues. The germline V gene has CDR1 MGHRA and CDR2 YSYEKL. Trimming shortened V by 0 bases and J by 4 bases, and 7 bases separated the two germline ends. The CDR3 DNA reads TGCGCCAGCAGCCAAGATAGGAGGTACGAGCAGTACTTC. Translating it yields CASSQDRRYEQYF.

The rearrangement uses TRBV11-2 and TRBJ1-1; D gene uncertain. Trimming took off 0 bases at V and 1 base at J, with 15 bases between the two ends. CDR1 is SGHAT and CDR2 is FQNNGV in the germline V gene. The CDR3 is 17 residues long. CDR3 nucleotides: TGTGCCAGCAGCTTAGATATCTGGGCGGGTAAGAACACTGAAGCTTTCTTT. Translated, it gives CASSLDIWAGKNTEAFF.

The CDR3 protein is CASSPTARTSSPYNEQFF. DNA for the CDR3: TGTGCCAGCAGCCCCACAGCCCGGACTAGCAGCCCCTACAATGAGCAGTTCTTC. The V and J genes are TRBV7-6 and TRBJ2-1, with 8 bases aligning to TRBD2. Germline CDR1 is SGHVS and CDR2 is FNYEAQ. J gave up 2 bases and V 5 bases, and 14 bases lay outside the gene matches. The CDR3 covers 18 residues.

The chain links TRBV19 to TRBJ1-1; D not resolved. V was shortened by 10 bases and J by 3 bases, with 15 bases between the two germline ends. CDR1 and CDR2 from the germline V gene are LNHDA and SQIVND (reference sequence). The CDR3 has 13 residues. CDR3 residues: CATLPRSDTEAFF. The CDR3 nucleotides are TGTGCCACCCTGCCCCGATCGGACACTGAAGCTTTCTTT.

The chain joins TRBV27 to TRBJ2-7; no clear D. The CDR3 totals 14 residues. Germline lookup yields CDR1 MNHEY and CDR2 SMNVEV (reference sequence). The V gene lost 6 bases and the J gene lost 4 bases, with 16 bases spanning the gap. The CDR3 protein is CASSRQYQNYEQYF. The CDR3 nucleotides are TGTGCCAGCAGCCGCCAATACCAGAATTACGAGCAGTACTTC.

The chain is built from TRBV7-8 and TRBJ2-1; 7 positions agree with TRBD2. V trimming: 9 bases; J trimming: 6 bases; junction bases outside the gene matches: 11. This CDR3 region has 14 residues. The germline gives CDR1 SGHVS, CDR2 FQNEAQ. The CDR3 spells CASLLWEGPNEQFF. The CDR3 DNA follows: TGTGCCAGTCTTCTGTGGGAGGGCCCCAATGAGCAGTTCTTC.

The chain employs TRBV29-1 and TRBJ2-2; TRBD1 matches at 8 bases. The germline CDR1 and CDR2 sequences are SQVTM and ANQGSEA. J was trimmed by 4 bases and V by 5 bases; bases with no gene match: 6. The CDR3 length is 14 residues. DNA of the CDR3: TGCAGCGTTCCCGGACAGGGAAGCACCGGGGAGCTGTTTTTT. Protein sequence: CSVPGQGSTGELFF.

V is TRBV6-5 and J is TRBJ1-5; weak D call: TRBD1 (6 bases). The germline V and J ends were trimmed by 5 bases and 5 bases, with 10 bases remaining between them. This CDR3 has 13 amino acids. Germline V gene sequence: CDR1 MNHEY, CDR2 SVGAGI. The chain's CDR3 is CASSMDRDQPQHF. Written as DNA, the CDR3 is TGTGCCAGCAGTATGGACAGAGATCAGCCCCAGCATTTT.

In this sample, this clone turned up once. V usage is TRBV2 and J usage is TRBJ1-5, with no clear D. Germline V gene sequence: CDR1 SNHLY, CDR2 FYNNEI. The CDR3 sequence is 15 residues long. V was clipped by 0 bases and J by 2 bases, with 8 bases between them. CDR3 nucleotides: TGTGCCAGCAGTGAAGCCCAACAAGGCAATCAGCCCCAGCATTTT. Translation: CASSEAQQGNQPQHF.

This chain connects TRBV7-9 to TRBJ2-3; D is ambiguous. V was shortened by 8 bases and J by 2 bases, with 11 bases between the two germline ends. In germline, CDR1 is SEHNR, CDR2 FQNEAQ (reference sequence). This CDR3 has 13 amino acids. CDR3 DNA: TGTGCCAGCCGTACTAAGACCACAGATACGCAGTATTTT. Its protein product is CASRTKTTDTQYF.

The chain has TRBV1 and TRBJ2-6; the D segment call TRBD1 is taken from the table without a DNA check. TRBV1 is described as a pseudogene. This CDR3 contains 16 residues. CDR3 residues: CTSSLRAWNGANVLTF. The CDR3 DNA follows: TGCACCAGCAGCCTCAGGGCCTGGAATGGGGCCAACGTCCTGACTTTC.

The rearrangement joins TRBV5-1 to TRBJ1-2; D may be TRBD1 (5 bases). Trimming stripped 0 bases from V and 5 bases from J, with 8 bases between. The CDR3 contains 13 residues. Germline loops: CDR1 SGHRS, CDR2 YFSETQ. Here the CDR3 reads CASSLEPGYGYTF. CDR3 coding DNA: TGCGCCAGCAGCTTGGAGCCAGGGTATGGCTACACCTTC.

This clone was seen a handful of times. The chain is built from TRBV5-4 and TRBJ1-1, with D perhaps TRBD1 (6 bases). Deletions cut 0 bases from V and 5 bases from J, with 8 bases between. This CDR3 region has 13 residues. Germline loops: CDR1 SGHNT, CDR2 YYREEE (reference sequence). The CDR3 sequence is CASSLGGRTEAFF. CDR3 nucleotides: TGTGCCAGCAGCTTGGGGGGGCGAACTGAAGCTTTCTTT.

The CDR3 region has the DNA TGTGCCAGCAGTGAGTTCCGTCCCGGGACAGGGTCCTACGAGCAGTACTTC. It translates to CASSEFRPGTGSYEQYF. V is TRBV2 and J is TRBJ2-7, with 9 positions matching TRBD1. The germline gives CDR1 SNHLY, CDR2 FYNNEI. This CDR3 has 17 amino acids. V shed 3 bases and J 1 base; nucleotides not matched to a gene: 10.

The chain links TRBV5-1 to TRBJ2-2; TRBD2 matches at 13 bases. Trimming removed 2 bases from V and 13 bases from J; junction bases left unmatched: 11. This CDR3 contains 16 residues. Germline CDR1 SGHRS, CDR2 YFSETQ. CDR3 region: CASSFGSGTSGMRLFF. The CDR3 DNA sequence: TGCGCCAGCAGCTTCGGCTCCGGGACTAGCGGGATGCGGCTGTTTTTT.

Concerning this clone: Other DNA sequences in the sample encode the same CDR3. The chain has TRBV5-1 and TRBJ2-7; 8 nucleotides agree with TRBD1. The germline CDR1 and CDR2 sequences are SGHRS and YFSETQ. Losses at the gene ends were 4 bases for V and 2 bases for J; bases not matched to a gene: 8. The CDR3 loop spans 15 amino acids. CDR3 nucleotide sequence: TGCGCCAGCAGCCTCGGACAGGGACGAGCCTACGAGCAGTACTTC. Its protein product is CASSLGQGRAYEQYF.

J is TRBJ1-1 and V is TRBV4-1; D possibly corresponds to TRBD1 (6 bases). Germline CDR1 and CDR2: MGHRA and YSYEKL. The CDR3 runs to 13 residues. The V end lost 2 bases, the J end lost 6 bases, and 10 bases lay between the germline ends. CDR3 bases: TGCGCCAGCAGCCAAACAGGGAATGCTGAAGCTTTCTTT. Residues: CASSQTGNAEAFF.

The rearrangement joins TRBV29-1 to TRBJ2-3; 7 nucleotides agree with TRBD2. V lost 5 bases to trimming and J lost 2 bases; unmatched junction nucleotides: 13. The germline V gene encodes CDR1 SQVTM and CDR2 ANQGSEA. The CDR3 consists of 16 residues. CDR3 sequence reads: CSVLGLGEGYTDTQYF. The CDR3 DNA reads TGCAGCGTTCTTGGTTTGGGGGAGGGATACACAGATACGCAGTATTTT.

CDR3 coding DNA: TGTGCCTGGAGCCAAAGGGGGCGGGGTCCCTCCTACGAGCAGTACTTC. Encoded protein: CAWSQRGRGPSYEQYF. The rearrangement uses TRBV30 and TRBJ2-7, with D maybe TRBD1 (7 bases). V lost 3 bases, J lost 0 bases, and 18 bases lay in between. Germline V gives CDR1 GTSNPN, CDR2 SVGIG (reference sequence). The CDR3 runs to 16 residues.

CDR3 loop: CASTPGRVAGANVLTF. CDR3 DNA sequence: TGTGCCAGCACCCCGGGTCGGGTGGCTGGGGCCAACGTCCTGACTTTC. J is TRBJ2-6 and V is TRBV27; D is unresolved. The germline gives CDR1 MNHEY, CDR2 SMNVEV (reference sequence). The V and J ends lost 7 bases and 2 bases respectively, with 15 bases between them. The length of the CDR3 is 16 residues.

This clone has a single count. The genes are TRBV7-8 and TRBJ1-5; D gene unclear. Germline V gives CDR1 SGHVS, CDR2 FQNEAQ. The V end was cut by 10 bases, the J end by 0 bases, with 16 bases between. This CDR3 contains 15 residues. The CDR3 DNA follows: TGTGCCACTAGCCCGCAGTCAGATAGCAATCAGCCCCAGCATTTT. Encoded protein: CATSPQSDSNQPQHF.

The CDR3 sequence: CASSSRVSVDTQYF. The CDR3 region has the DNA TGCGCCAGCAGCTCCAGGGTTTCCGTAGATACGCAGTATTTT. The chain couples TRBV5-1 to TRBJ2-3, with D tentatively TRBD1 (5 bases). In germline, CDR1 is SGHRS, CDR2 YFSETQ. The CDR3 contains 14 residues. V lost 3 bases and J lost 5, with 13 bases in between.

V usage is TRBV27 and J usage is TRBJ2-7, with 7 bases that match TRBD1. This CDR3 is built from 15 residues. Germline CDR1 reads MNHEY; CDR2 reads SMNVEV (reference sequence). Trimming at V came to 5 bases and at J to 2 bases, leaving 9 bases not matched to a gene. CDR3 protein: CASSPWTGGPYEQYF. The DNA for the CDR3 is TGTGCCAGCAGTCCCTGGACAGGAGGCCCCTACGAGCAGTACTTC.